The clone carrying this T cell receptor (beta chain) was observed a few times. Its antigen remains unknown. V lost 0 bases to trimming and J lost 7 bases, with 15 bases between them. The CDR3 consists of 15 residues. Germline CDR1 and CDR2: MNHNY and SVGAGI (reference sequence). This sample is part of a study of naive and memory T cell subsets. General study findings and limits: In naive cells, over 95% of TCR sequences were seen only once. In CD4 and CD8 cells, diversity dropped from naive through EMRA. Naive and memory subsets had different power law exponents for TCR abundance. Possibly reflecting memory cells re-expressing CD45RA, a few larger clonotypes occurred in naive repertoires, especially CD8.

The beta constant-region primer was an equimolar mix of two oligonucleotides covering TRBC1 and TRBC2. Four rounds of PCR amplified the ligated cDNA using nested alpha and beta constant-region primers plus SP2. TCRdb passed the UMI-ligation and nested PCR reads through MiXCR, listing each CDR3 protein once. This table holds some 110,000 distinct CDR3 sequences, around 13% found once. The source material was naive CD8+ T cells from blood. This chain uses TRBV6-6 with TRBJ1-1, with D possibly being TRBD1 (6 bases). This sequence originates from a human donor in good health. In DNA, the CDR3 is TGTGCCAGCAGTTACTCCGGGGGGGGCTACGATGAAGCTTTCTTT. This translates into CASSYSGGGYDEAFF.